One sample yielded the 4 T cell receptor beta chains listed below, sequenced in a study of T cells in Graves' hyperthyroidism and ophthalmopathy. Amplification targeted TCR beta CDR3 regions from RNA transcripts. TCR CDR3 regions were first amplified by RT-PCR with HTBI primers. Using its own MiXCR run on the multiplex PCR reads, TCRdb lists one record per CDR3 protein. This table has roughly 500,000 distinct CDR3 sequences, approximately 24% appearing once. What was sequenced was blood. The receptors were sampled from a woman aged 30 to 39 with Graves' ophthalmopathy.

This chain joins TRBV12-3 or TRBV12-4 and TRBJ1-2; 9 bases align to TRBD1. CDR3 length: 14 residues. V trimming: 5 bases; J trimming: 8 bases; junction bases outside the gene matches: 9. CDR3 DNA: TGTGCCAGCAGTGGACAGGGGACCCAAGGGGGCTACACCTTC. It is translated as CASSGQGTQGGYTF.

This clonotype was detected many times. V is TRBV7-6 and J is TRBJ1-1; D might be TRBD1 (6 bases). Trimming left V 4 bases short and J 0 bases short, with 9 bases between. Germline V gene data show CDR1 as SGHVS and CDR2 as FNYEAQ. The CDR3 is 14 residues long. CDR3 protein: CASSSGQMNTEAFF. CDR3 DNA sequence: TGTGCCAGCAGCTCAGGACAGATGAACACTGAAGCTTTCTTT.

The chain employs TRBV20-1 and TRBJ1-5, with D possibly TRBD1 on 5 matching bases. CDR3 length: 15 amino acids. Trimming took 3 bases from V and 0 from J, leaving 12 bases between them. CDR1 is DFQATT, CDR2 SNEGSKA, per germline (reference sequence). The CDR3 coding sequence is TGCAGTGCTAGCCCTAGACAGACTAGCAATCAGCCCCAGCATTTT. Protein: CSASPRQTSNQPQHF.

The chain has TRBV10-3 and TRBJ2-7; 7 bases are a match to TRBD1. There are 15 residues in the CDR3. The junction had 10 bases not matched to a gene; V was cut back by 6 bases and J by 2 bases. Germline CDR1 is ENHRY and CDR2 is SYGVKD. The CDR3 nucleotides read TGTGCCATCAGGCCACAGGGGATTCATGCCTACGAGCAGTACTTC. This gives the protein CAIRPQGIHAYEQYF.